This TCR beta chain was identified during a study of blood T cells in healthy people across ages (dated by TCRdb to between 2015 and 2017). Regarding the study in general: Template switching captured roughly one uniquely barcoded TCR beta cDNA molecule per two T cells in model experiments. The study measured age-related changes in TCR beta repertoire diversity using deep sequencing normalized with unique cDNA molecular identifiers. Donors of different ages were randomly distributed across sequencing lanes to avoid experimental bias. The study analyzed two additional independent replicas of 1 million unique cDNA reads from the same blood draw for two donors, one aged 18 to 30 and one aged 80 or older. The donors were split into four age groups: young (average 16 years), middle-aged (around 40), aged (roughly 68) and long-lived (over 75).

This clonotype was found a few times. This receptor's antigen is unknown. One base away there is no much larger clone; base qualities are not given. According to the germline V gene, CDR1 reads KGHDR and CDR2 reads SFDVKD. The CDR3 runs 16 residues from the cysteine to the phenylalanine. Only CDR3 DNA remains: 48 bases, in frame from the first base. The germline V and J ends show losses of 4 bases and 4 bases respectively, and no gene match explains 7 bases of the junction. Study-level results and caveats: Because profiling used bulk unsorted PBMCs, naive and antigen-experienced compartments could not be compared conclusively. Estimates of total diversity based on one million sequenced T cells were considered lower bounds and underestimates. Compared with the aged group, the long-lived group had more naive CD4+ T cells, fewer expanded clones and increased TCR diversity, a pattern suggesting age selection. As age increased, observed TCR beta diversity per million T cells dropped in a roughly linear way, and a significant reduction was already evident by age around 41. The percentage of naive T cells measured by flow cytometry correlated strongly with observed TCR beta diversity. Because the CMV infection status of the donors was unknown, age-related changes in expanded clonotypes may potentially have been confounded.

Donors were about 36 systemically healthy Caucasian individuals from Russia aged roughly 6 to 90 years. Each donor gave roughly 11 milliliters of peripheral blood, drawn into EDTA-treated Vacutainer tubes. Ficoll-Paque density-gradient centrifugation was used to isolate PBMCs, with at least 7 million per sample. Total RNA, at least 5 micrograms per sample, was extracted from PBMCs with Trizol reagent. Naive CD45RAhigh/CD27high T cell percentages were measured by flow cytometry on a PBMC aliquot from every donor. Library construction relied on 5' RACE. The listed sequencing device is Illumina HiSeq 2500. A second PCR of about 7 to 12 cycles was run with a J-beta primer mix and a sample-barcoded 5' primer. A unique molecular identifier was introduced onto each TCR beta cDNA molecule by a template-switch 5' adaptor carrying 12 random nucleotides. At least 2.5 million CDR3-containing paired-end reads were obtained from each sample. All of the RNA was converted into first-strand cDNA using the Mint cDNA synthesis kit, with a TRBC-specific oligonucleotide serving as the primer. All cDNA was treated with uracil-DNA glycosylase and then went through a first 18-cycle PCR with the universal primers M1SS and BC2_uni_R. The study's processing was this. Each sample was normalized by randomly selecting 1 million high-quality reads, each carrying a distinct molecular identifier. Reads sharing molecular identifiers were discarded rather than binned into consensus sequences. CDR3 identification, clonotype clustering and error correction used MiTCR with a Q25 quality threshold and the strictest error-elimination algorithm. Lower-bound total TCR beta diversity was estimated with a nonparametric unseen species model using Euler transformation. TCRdb reprocessing: public reads trimmed at Q25 with fastp, clones called with MiXCR, in-frame beta chains kept. Every distinct CDR3 protein forms one entry, paired with its most common genes and DNA. These V and J calls are TCRdb output, not the study's own analysis. The sample table contains 920,000 or so distinct CDR3 sequences; only one count was recorded for less than 50% of them. Of the sample, about 20% falls within the top ten clones.

Input material: blood. The sequence derives from a woman in her sixties in good health. The rearrangement combines TRBV24-1 with TRBJ2-1, with 9 junctional bases fitting TRBD1. The DNA sequence is given as TGTGCCACCAGTGAAAGGGACAGGGCTCCTTACAATGAGCAGTTCTTC. Its protein is CATSERDRAPYNEQFF.